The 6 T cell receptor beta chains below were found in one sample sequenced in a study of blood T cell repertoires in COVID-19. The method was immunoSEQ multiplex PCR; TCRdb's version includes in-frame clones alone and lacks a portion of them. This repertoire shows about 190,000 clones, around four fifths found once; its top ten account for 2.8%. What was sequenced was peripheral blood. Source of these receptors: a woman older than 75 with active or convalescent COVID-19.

The CDR3, as DNA: TGCGCCAGCAGCGCGCCCCCGGGGGGCTACACCTTC. Its protein is CASSAPPGGYTF. V usage is TRBV5-1 and J usage is TRBJ1-2; D call uncertain. Germline assignment: CDR1 SGHRS and CDR2 YFSETQ. V lost 4 bases and J 8 bases, leaving 12 bases between the germline ends. This CDR3 is built from 12 residues.

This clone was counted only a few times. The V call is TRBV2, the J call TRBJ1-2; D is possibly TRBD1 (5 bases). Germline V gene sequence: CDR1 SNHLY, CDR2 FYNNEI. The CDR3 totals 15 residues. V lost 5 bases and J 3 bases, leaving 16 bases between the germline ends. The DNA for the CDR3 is TGTGCCAGCAGTCTTCCCCAGGGTTCTGACTATGGCTACACCTTC. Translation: CASSLPQGSDYGYTF. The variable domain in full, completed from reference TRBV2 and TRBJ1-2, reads EPEVTQTPSHQVTQMGQEVILRCVPISNHLYFYWYRQILGQKVEFLVSFYNNEISEKSEIFDDQFSVERPDGSNFTLKIRSTKLEDSAMYFCASSLPQGSDYGYTFGSGTRLTVV.

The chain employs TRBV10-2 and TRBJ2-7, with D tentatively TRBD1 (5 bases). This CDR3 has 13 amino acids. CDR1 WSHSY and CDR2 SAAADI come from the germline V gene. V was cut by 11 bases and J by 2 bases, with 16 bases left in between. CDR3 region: CALSQGSPYEQYF. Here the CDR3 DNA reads TGCGCCCTATCGCAGGGAAGTCCCTACGAGCAGTACTTC.

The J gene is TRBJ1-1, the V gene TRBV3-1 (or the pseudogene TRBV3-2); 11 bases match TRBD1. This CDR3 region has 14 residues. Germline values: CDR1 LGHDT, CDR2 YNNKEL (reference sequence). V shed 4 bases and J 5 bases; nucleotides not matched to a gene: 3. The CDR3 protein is CASSLRDRGTEAFF. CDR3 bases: TGTGCCAGCAGCCTCCGGGACAGGGGGACTGAAGCTTTCTTT.

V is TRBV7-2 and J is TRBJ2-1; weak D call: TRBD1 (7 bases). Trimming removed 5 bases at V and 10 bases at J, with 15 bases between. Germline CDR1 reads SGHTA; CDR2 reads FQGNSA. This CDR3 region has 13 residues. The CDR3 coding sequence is TGTGCCAGCAGCCTCCAGGGGGGTGGGGAGCAGTTCTTC. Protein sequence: CASSLQGGGEQFF.

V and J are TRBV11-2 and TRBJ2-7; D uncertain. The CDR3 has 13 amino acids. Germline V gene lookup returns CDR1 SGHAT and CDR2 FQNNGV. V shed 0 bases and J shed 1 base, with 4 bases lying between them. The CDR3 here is CASSLERSYEQYF. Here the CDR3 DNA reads TGTGCCAGCAGCTTAGAACGGTCCTACGAGCAGTACTTC.